This TCR beta chain originates from a study of T-cell memory formation after mild COVID-19. Across the whole study: Largely donor-specific sequence clusters came from a couple of donors.

The V gene lost 5 bases and the J gene lost 7 bases, with 23 bases spanning the gap. Germline V gene data show CDR1 as DFQATT and CDR2 as SNEGSKA (reference sequence). The length of the CDR3 is 15 residues. Remarks on this clonotype: The target antigen is unknown.

Using its own MiXCR run on the 5' RACE reads, TCRdb lists one record per CDR3 protein. The sample carries just over 350,000 distinct CDR3 sequences, approximately 15% recorded once. Overall study findings and caveats: Contracting clones, day 15 to 85, had balanced CD4/CD8, and later expanders favored CD4+.

The origin of this receptor is a man in his late teens or twenties who had mild COVID-19 (a few samples of this study predate the infection). Cell type and time point are not known. This chain joins TRBV20-1 and TRBJ1-2; a possible D gene is TRBD1 (5 bases). What was sequenced was PBMCs or a T cell subset sorted from them (not recorded which). Written as DNA, the CDR3 is TGCAGTGCTTTCGGGGAGGCGGCAGGGTGGTCTGGCTACACCTTC. It codes for CSAFGEAAGWSGYTF.